Below are 10 T cell receptor beta chains sequenced from a single sample in a study of beta chain features in type 1 diabetes. These TCRs' antigens remain unknown. The investigators reverse transcribed all of the isolated RNA, so they sequenced expressed TCRB transcripts. Method: immunoSEQ multiplex PCR; TCRdb's copy keeps in-frame clones and lacks some. Here the sample spans 600,000 or so clones, around 15% being singletons. Regarding the study as a whole: Shortening of TCRB CDR3s, moderate but significant, appeared in all four CD4+ subsets of Type 1 diabetes patients.

The material sequenced was naive CD4+ T cells from blood. The source of these receptors is a man younger than 35 with type 1 diabetes.

This clone has more than one count but fewer than ten. J is TRBJ2-5 and V is TRBV6-5; possible D gene TRBD2, 5 bases. Trimming took 0 bases from V and 5 from J, leaving 10 bases between them. The germline CDR1 and CDR2 sequences are MNHEY and SVGAGI. This CDR3 is 14 amino acids long. In nucleotides, the CDR3 is TGTGCCAGCAGTTACTCGATCGGGGTGGAGACCCAGTACTTC. The encoded protein is CASSYSIGVETQYF.

This chain connects TRBV29-1 to TRBJ1-1, with D possibly being TRBD1 (5 bases). Germline V CDR1 and CDR2: SQVTM, ANQGSEA. The CDR3 covers 13 residues. V was pared by 3 bases and J by 1 base, with 9 bases between. DNA for the CDR3: TGCAGCGTTGACCGACAGACGAACACTGAAGCTTTCTTT. This encodes CSVDRQTNTEAFF.

The V call is TRBV30, the J call TRBJ2-7; 11 bases fit TRBD1. Trimming at V came to 1 base and at J to 5 bases, leaving 4 bases not matched to a gene. The germline gives CDR1 GTSNPN, CDR2 SVGIG (reference sequence). This CDR3 comprises 14 residues. The CDR3 region has the DNA TGTGCCTGGAGTGCGGGACAGGGGGGCCACGAGCAGTACTTC. As protein: CAWSAGQGGHEQYF.

The rearrangement joins TRBV4-1 to TRBJ1-4, with no clear D. Germline loops: CDR1 MGHRA, CDR2 YSYEKL. V gave up 1 base and J gave up 8 bases, with 11 bases separating them. This CDR3 has 14 residues. In nucleotides, the CDR3 is TGCGCCAGCAGCCAAGGGGGAACCGCAGAAAAACTGTTTTTT. The encoded protein is CASSQGGTAEKLFF.

This clone was seen more than once but under ten times. V is TRBV30 and J is TRBJ2-3; D is perhaps TRBD2 (6 bases). Per germline, CDR1 GTSNPN and CDR2 SVGIG (reference sequence). This CDR3 comprises 14 residues. V was pared by 3 bases and J by 9 bases, with 19 bases between. The CDR3 loop reads CAWRKLNIGRTQYF. CDR3 nucleotides: TGTGCCTGGAGGAAACTCAATATAGGGAGGACGCAGTATTTT.

The table lists this clone with a few counts. The chain joins TRBV2 to TRBJ1-5; 7 bases are shared with TRBD1. The germline V gene has CDR1 SNHLY and CDR2 FYNNEI. The CDR3 sequence is 14 residues long. With 7 bases clipped from V and 7 bases from J, the junction kept 10 bases outside the gene matches. The CDR3 region is CASTAQGLYQPQHF. As DNA, the CDR3 is TGTGCCAGCACGGCACAGGGGTTATACCAGCCCCAGCATTTT.

The genes are TRBV5-1 and TRBJ2-5; 7 bases agree with TRBD1. V was pared by 6 bases and J by 1 base, with 9 bases of the junction left unmatched. This CDR3 comprises 15 residues. In germline, CDR1 is SGHRS, CDR2 YFSETQ. CDR3 in amino acids: CASTRLQGFQETQYF. CDR3 DNA sequence: TGCGCCAGCACCCGGCTACAGGGGTTCCAAGAGACCCAGTACTTC.

The CDR3 DNA is TGTGCCAGCAGCTTGGTCGGGACAGGGGGCTACGAGCAGTACTTC. Protein: CASSLVGTGGYEQYF. The chain links TRBV7-3 to TRBJ2-7, with 11 nucleotides matching TRBD1. Trimming removed 3 bases from V and 3 bases from J; junction bases left unmatched: 4. Germline loops: CDR1 SGHTA, CDR2 FQGTGA. The CDR3 loop spans 15 amino acids.

This clone was seen a few times. The chain combines TRBV25-1 with TRBJ1-4; D is possibly TRBD1 (5 bases). The CDR3 runs to 17 residues. Germline lookup yields CDR1 MGHDK and CDR2 SYGVNS. With 4 bases removed from V and 0 bases from J, the gap between germline ends came to 15 bases. In DNA, the CDR3 is TGTGCCAGCAGTGGAGGGAAGGGACTCTCAACTAATGAAAAACTGTTTTTT. Translation: CASSGGKGLSTNEKLFF.

This clone was seen only a few times. The genes are TRBV7-2 and TRBJ2-7; TRBD1 aligns across 9 bases. J was trimmed by 6 bases and V by 6 bases; bases with no gene match: 6. The germline CDR1 and CDR2 sequences are SGHTA and FQGNSA. There are 13 residues in the CDR3. CDR3 region: CASSSQGAGEQYF. CDR3 coding DNA: TGTGCCAGCAGTTCACAGGGGGCTGGCGAGCAGTACTTC.